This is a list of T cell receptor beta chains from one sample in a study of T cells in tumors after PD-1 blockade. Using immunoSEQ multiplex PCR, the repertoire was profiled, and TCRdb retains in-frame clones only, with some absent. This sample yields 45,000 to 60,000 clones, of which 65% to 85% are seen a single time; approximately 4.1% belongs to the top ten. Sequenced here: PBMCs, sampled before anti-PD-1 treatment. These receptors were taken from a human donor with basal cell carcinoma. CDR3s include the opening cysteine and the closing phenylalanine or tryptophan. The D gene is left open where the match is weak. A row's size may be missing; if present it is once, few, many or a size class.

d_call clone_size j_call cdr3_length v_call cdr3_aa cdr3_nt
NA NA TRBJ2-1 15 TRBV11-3 CASSTTSTPYNEQFF TGTGCCAGCAGCACAACTAGCACTCCCTACAATGAGCAGTTCTTC
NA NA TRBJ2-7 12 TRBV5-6 CASSLEDYEQYF TGTGCCAGCAGCTTGGAAGACTACGAGCAGTACTTC
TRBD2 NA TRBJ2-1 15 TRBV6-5 CASSYGTGGQREQFF TGTGCCAGCAGTTACGGAACGGGGGGGCAAAGAGAGCAGTTCTTC
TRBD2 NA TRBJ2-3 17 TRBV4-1 CASSRLAGGTSTDTQYF TGCGCCAGCAGCCGACTAGCGGGGGGGACTAGCACAGATACGCAGTATTTT
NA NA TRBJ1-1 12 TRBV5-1 CASSGEGQQAFF TGCGCCAGCAGCGGGGAGGGGCAGCAAGCTTTCTTT
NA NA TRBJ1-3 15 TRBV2 CASRWGEDPGNTIYF TGTGCCAGCAGATGGGGGGAAGATCCTGGAAACACCATATATTTT
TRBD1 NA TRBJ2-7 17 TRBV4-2 CASSREADRGASYEQYF TGTGCCAGCAGCCGAGAAGCTGACAGGGGGGCCTCCTACGAGCAGTACTTC
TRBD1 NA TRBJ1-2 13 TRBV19 CASSDREGNGYTF TGTGCCAGTAGCGACAGGGAAGGGAATGGCTACACCTTC
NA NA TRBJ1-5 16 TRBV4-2 CASSQDFLTDGQPQHF TGTGCCAGCAGCCAAGATTTCTTGACAGATGGGCAGCCCCAGCATTTT
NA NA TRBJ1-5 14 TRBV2 CASCLEEDQGLQHF TGTGCCAGCTGCCTGGAAGAGGATCAGGGCCTCCAGCATTTT
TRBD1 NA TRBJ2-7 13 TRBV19 CASSDRTGIEQYF TGTGCCAGTAGCGACAGGACAGGCATCGAGCAGTACTTC
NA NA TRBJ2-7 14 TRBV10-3 CAIKRGGGEYEQYF TGTGCCATCAAAAGAGGGGGGGGAGAATACGAGCAGTACTTC
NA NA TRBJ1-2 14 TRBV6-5 CASSGQRTTYGYTF TGTGCCAGCAGCGGACAGCGAACGACCTATGGCTACACCTTC
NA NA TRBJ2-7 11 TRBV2 CASRFLDEQYF TGTGCCAGCAGGTTCCTCGACGAGCAGTACTTC
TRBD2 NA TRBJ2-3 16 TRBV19 CASSTTGLAGSDTQYF TGTGCCAGTAGTACAACGGGACTAGCGGGGTCAGATACGCAGTATTTT
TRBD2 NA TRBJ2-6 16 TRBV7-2 CASSPGGSSGANVLTF TGTGCCAGCAGCCCGGGGGGGAGCTCTGGGGCCAACGTCCTGACTTTC
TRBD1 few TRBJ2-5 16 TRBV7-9 CASSLVWTGHGETQYF TGTGCCAGCAGCTTAGTTTGGACAGGGCACGGGGAGACCCAGTACTTC
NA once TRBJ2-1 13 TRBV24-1 CATSVTGAGEQFF TGTGCCACCAGTGTTACGGGGGCGGGTGAGCAGTTCTTC
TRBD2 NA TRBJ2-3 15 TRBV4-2 CASSPTSGGPDTQYF TGTGCCAGCAGTCCTACTAGCGGGGGGCCAGATACGCAGTATTTT
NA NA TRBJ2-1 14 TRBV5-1 CASSLSNSLNEQFF TGCGCCAGCAGCTTGAGTAACAGCCTCAATGAGCAGTTCTTC
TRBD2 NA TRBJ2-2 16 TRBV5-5 CASSFASGGAGGELFF TGTGCCAGCAGCTTCGCTAGCGGGGGGGCTGGCGGGGAGCTGTTTTTT
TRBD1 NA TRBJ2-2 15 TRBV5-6 CASSPDGQVTGELFF TGTGCCAGCAGCCCGGACGGACAGGTTACCGGGGAGCTGTTTTTT
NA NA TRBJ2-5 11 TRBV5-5 CASSSRETQYF TGTGCCAGCAGCTCCCGAGAGACCCAGTACTTC
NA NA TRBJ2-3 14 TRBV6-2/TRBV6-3 CASSYLLRADTQYF TGTGCCAGCAGTTACCTCCTTAGGGCAGATACGCAGTATTTT
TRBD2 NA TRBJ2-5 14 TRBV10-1 CASSGLAEEETQYF TGCGCCAGCAGTGGACTAGCGGAAGAAGAGACCCAGTACTTC
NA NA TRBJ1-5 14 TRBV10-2 CASSEIGGGQPQHF TGCGCCAGCAGTGAGATTGGGGGGGGACAGCCCCAGCATTTT
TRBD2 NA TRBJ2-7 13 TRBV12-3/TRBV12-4 CASRARGGYEQYF TGTGCCAGCCGAGCGCGGGGGGGCTACGAGCAGTACTTC
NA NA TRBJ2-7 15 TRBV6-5 CASRNPRRAVYEQYF TGTGCCAGCAGGAACCCTCGGCGAGCGGTATACGAGCAGTACTTC
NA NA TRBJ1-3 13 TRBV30 CAWSINSGNTIYF TGTGCCTGGAGTATCAACTCTGGAAACACCATATATTTT
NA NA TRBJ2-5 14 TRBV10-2 CASSAGPRQETQYF TGCGCCAGCTCAGCTGGACCCCGACAAGAGACCCAGTACTTC
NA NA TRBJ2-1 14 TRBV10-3 CATAGGGAFFEQFF TGTGCCACCGCCGGTGGCGGGGCTTTCTTTGAGCAGTTCTTC
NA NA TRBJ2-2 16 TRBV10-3 CAISESFGESTGELFF TGTGCCATCAGTGAGTCGTTCGGGGAGAGCACCGGGGAGCTGTTTTTT
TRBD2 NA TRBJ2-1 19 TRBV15 CATSSPGLAGGPGYNEQFF TGTGCCACCAGCAGTCCGGGACTAGCGGGGGGGCCGGGTTACAATGAGCAGTTCTTC
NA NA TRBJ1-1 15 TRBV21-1 CASTTSGRENTEAFF TGTGCCAGCACCACCTCGGGACGCGAGAACACTGAAGCTTTCTTT
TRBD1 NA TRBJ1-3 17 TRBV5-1 CASSLEGYRGQGNTIYF TGCGCCAGCAGCTTGGAGGGTTACAGGGGGCAAGGAAACACCATATATTTT
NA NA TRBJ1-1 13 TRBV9 CASSGGGGTEAFF TGTGCCAGCAGCGGGGGAGGAGGCACTGAAGCTTTCTTT
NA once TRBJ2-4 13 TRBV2 CASVLGTKNIQYF TGTGCCAGCGTGTTGGGGACCAAAAACATTCAGTACTTC
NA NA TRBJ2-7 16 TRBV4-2 CASSQGDSRESGEQYF TGTGCCAGCAGCCAAGGGGACAGCCGGGAGTCGGGCGAGCAGTACTTC
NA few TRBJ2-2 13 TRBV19 CASSNGMTGELFF TGTGCCAGTAGTAACGGGATGACCGGGGAGCTGTTTTTT
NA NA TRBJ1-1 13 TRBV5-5 CASTLTPNTEAFF TGTGCCAGCACCCTGACACCGAACACTGAAGCTTTCTTT
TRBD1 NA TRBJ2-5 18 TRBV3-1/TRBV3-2 CASSQVEFRDRGHETQYF TGTGCCAGCAGCCAAGTAGAGTTTAGGGACAGGGGCCACGAGACCCAGTACTTC
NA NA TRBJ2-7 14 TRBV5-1 CASSSDWSSYEQYF TGCGCCAGCAGCTCAGACTGGAGCTCCTACGAGCAGTACTTC
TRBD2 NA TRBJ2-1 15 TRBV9 CASSVSGGTYNEQFF TGTGCCAGCAGCGTATCGGGGGGAACCTACAATGAGCAGTTCTTC
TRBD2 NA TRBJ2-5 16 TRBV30 CAWSDPTSGGRETQYF TGTGCCTGGTCGGACCCTACTAGCGGGGGGAGAGAGACCCAGTACTTC